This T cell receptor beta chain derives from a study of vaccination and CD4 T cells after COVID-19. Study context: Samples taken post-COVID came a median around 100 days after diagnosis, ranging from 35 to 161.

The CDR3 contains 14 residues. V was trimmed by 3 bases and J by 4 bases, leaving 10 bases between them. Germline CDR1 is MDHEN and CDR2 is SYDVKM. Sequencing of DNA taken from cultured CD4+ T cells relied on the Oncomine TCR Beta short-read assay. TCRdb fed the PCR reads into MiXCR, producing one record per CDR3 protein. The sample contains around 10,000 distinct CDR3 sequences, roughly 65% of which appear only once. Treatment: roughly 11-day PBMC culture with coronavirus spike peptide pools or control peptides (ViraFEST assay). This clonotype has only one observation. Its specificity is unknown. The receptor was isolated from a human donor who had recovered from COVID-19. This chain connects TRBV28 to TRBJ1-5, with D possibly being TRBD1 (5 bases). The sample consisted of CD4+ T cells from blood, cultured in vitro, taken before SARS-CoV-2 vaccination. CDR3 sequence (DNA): TGTGCCAGCAGTTTGCAACCAGGGAATCAGCCCCAGCATTTT. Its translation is CASSLQPGNQPQHF.